Below, 6 T cell receptor beta chains from the same sample are listed, as sequenced in a study of shared clonotypes between healthy human individuals. Libraries were prepared by immunoSEQ multiplex PCR; TCRdb keeps only in-frame clonotypes and omits some of them. The sample carries roughly 1 million clones, 78% recorded once. The sequenced material came from memory CD4+ T cells from PBMCs. Described subset: CD45RA-negative fraction. The origin of the receptors is a man aged 18-30 years in good health. Some clones in this sample may be carry-over from other donors' samples.

The V and J genes are TRBV28 and TRBJ2-5, with D perhaps TRBD1 or TRBD2 (5 bases each). Germline V gene lookup returns CDR1 MDHEN and CDR2 SYDVKM. CDR3 length: 12 residues. The V end lost 5 bases, the J end lost 5 bases, and 9 bases lay between the germline ends. The CDR3 DNA reads TGTGCCAGCAGTAGAGGGGCGGAGACCCAGTACTTC. This gives the protein CASSRGAETQYF. The full variable domain, completed using reference TRBV28 and TRBJ2-5, is DVKVTQSSRYLVKRTGEKVFLECVQDMDHENMFWYRQDPGLGLRLIYFSYDVKMKEKGDIPEGYSVSREKKERFSLILESASTNQTSMYLCASSRGAETQYFGPGTRLLVL.

This clone came up once. One base away lies a much larger clone, so this may be a sequencing read error. This sample includes further DNA sequences coding for the same CDR3. The rearrangement links TRBV7-2 to TRBJ1-5; no firm D call. The V and J ends lost 2 bases and 5 bases respectively, with 4 bases between them. Germline assignment: CDR1 SGHTA and CDR2 FQGNSA. The CDR3 covers 12 residues. The CDR3 nucleotides are TGTGCCAGCAGCTTACGAGATCAGCCCCAGCATTTT. Amino acids: CASSLRDQPQHF.

The chain uses TRBV4-1 and TRBJ1-6; tentative D call: TRBD1 (5 bases). Trimming stripped 0 bases from V and 7 bases from J, with 10 bases between. CDR1 MGHRA and CDR2 YSYEKL come from the germline V gene. The CDR3 totals 15 residues. This CDR3 is CASSQDRGRNSPLHF. As DNA, the CDR3 is TGCGCCAGCAGCCAAGACCGGGGGAGGAATTCACCCCTCCACTTT.

J is TRBJ1-5 and V is TRBV19; 9 bases line up with TRBD1. CDR1 is LNHDA, CDR2 SQIVND, per germline (reference sequence). This CDR3 comprises 16 residues. Losses at the gene ends were 2 bases for V and 2 bases for J; bases not matched to a gene: 4. The CDR3 protein is CASSILWTGGNQPQHF. The DNA for the CDR3 is TGTGCCAGTAGTATACTCTGGACAGGGGGCAATCAGCCCCAGCATTTT.

The chain recombines TRBV5-6 with TRBJ2-3; D not resolved. The V gene's germline CDR1 is SGHDT and CDR2 YYEEEE. V was cut by 2 bases and J by 3 bases, with 22 bases left in between. CDR3 length equals 18 residues. CDR3 residues: CASSFPQSVPLSTDTQYF. The CDR3 DNA is TGTGCCAGCAGCTTTCCCCAGTCTGTCCCACTAAGTACAGATACGCAGTATTTT.

Points on this clone: Additional DNA sequences in this sample encode the identical CDR3. J is TRBJ2-2 and V is TRBV5-1; D remains ambiguous. CDR1 is SGHRS, CDR2 YFSETQ, per germline. V lost 0 bases, J lost 1 base, and 7 bases lay in between. The CDR3 is made up of 15 amino acids. The CDR3 here is CASSLVAGNTGELFF. CDR3 nucleotides: TGCGCCAGCAGCTTGGTTGCCGGGAACACCGGGGAGCTGTTTTTT.